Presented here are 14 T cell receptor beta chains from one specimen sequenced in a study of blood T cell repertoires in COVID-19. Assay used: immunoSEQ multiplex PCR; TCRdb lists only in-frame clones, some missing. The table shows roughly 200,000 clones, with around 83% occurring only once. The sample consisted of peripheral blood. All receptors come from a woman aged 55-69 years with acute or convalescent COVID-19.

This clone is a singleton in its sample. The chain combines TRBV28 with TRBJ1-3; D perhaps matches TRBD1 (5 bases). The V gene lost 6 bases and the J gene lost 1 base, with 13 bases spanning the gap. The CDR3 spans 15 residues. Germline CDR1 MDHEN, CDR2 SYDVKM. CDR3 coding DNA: TGTGCCAGCAGACCAAACGGGGGTTCTGGAAACACCATATATTTT. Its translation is CASRPNGGSGNTIYF.

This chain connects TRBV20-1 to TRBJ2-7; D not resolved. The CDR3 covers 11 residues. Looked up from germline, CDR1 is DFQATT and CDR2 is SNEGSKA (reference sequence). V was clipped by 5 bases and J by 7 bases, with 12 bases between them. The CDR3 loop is CSAAIASEQYF. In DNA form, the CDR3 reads TGCAGTGCTGCCATAGCCTCGGAGCAGTACTTC.

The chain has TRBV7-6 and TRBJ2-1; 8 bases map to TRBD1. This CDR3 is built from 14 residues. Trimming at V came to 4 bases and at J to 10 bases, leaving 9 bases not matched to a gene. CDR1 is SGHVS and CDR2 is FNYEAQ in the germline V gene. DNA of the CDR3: TGTGCCAGCAGCTCTTCCGGGACAGGAAAAGAGCAGTTCTTC. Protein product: CASSSSGTGKEQFF.

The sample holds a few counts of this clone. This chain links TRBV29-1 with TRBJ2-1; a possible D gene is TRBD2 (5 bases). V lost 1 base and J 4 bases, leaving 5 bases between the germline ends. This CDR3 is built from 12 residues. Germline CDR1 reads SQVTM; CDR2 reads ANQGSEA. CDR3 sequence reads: CSVEGGYNEQFF. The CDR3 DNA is TGCAGCGTTGAAGGAGGGTACAATGAGCAGTTCTTC.

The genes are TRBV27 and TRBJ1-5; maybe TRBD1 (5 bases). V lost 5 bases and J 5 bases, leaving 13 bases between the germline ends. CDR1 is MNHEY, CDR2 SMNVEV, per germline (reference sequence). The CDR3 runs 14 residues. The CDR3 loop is CASSLDSKYQPQHF. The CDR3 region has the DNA TGTGCCAGCAGTCTAGACAGCAAATATCAGCCCCAGCATTTT.

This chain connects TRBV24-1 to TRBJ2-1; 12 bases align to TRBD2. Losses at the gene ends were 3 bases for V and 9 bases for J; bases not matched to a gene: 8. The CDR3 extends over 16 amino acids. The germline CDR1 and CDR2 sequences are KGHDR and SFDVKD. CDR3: CATSDPRLAGVSEQFF. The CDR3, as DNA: TGTGCCACCAGTGATCCCCGACTAGCGGGAGTTTCTGAGCAGTTCTTC.

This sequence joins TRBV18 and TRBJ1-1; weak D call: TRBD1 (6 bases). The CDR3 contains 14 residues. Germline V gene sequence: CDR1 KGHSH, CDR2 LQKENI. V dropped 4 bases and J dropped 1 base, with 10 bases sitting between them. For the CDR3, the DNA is TGTGCCAGCTCACTGGACAGACGGAACACTGAAGCTTTCTTT. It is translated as CASSLDRRNTEAFF.

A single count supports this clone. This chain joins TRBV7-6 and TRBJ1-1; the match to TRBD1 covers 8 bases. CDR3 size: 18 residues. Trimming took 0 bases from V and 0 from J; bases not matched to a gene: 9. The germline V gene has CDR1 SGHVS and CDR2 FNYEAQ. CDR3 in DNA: TGTGCCAGCAGCTTAGCGAGCAGGGGGCGCGCTGTGAACACTGAAGCTTTCTTT. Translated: CASSLASRGRAVNTEAFF.

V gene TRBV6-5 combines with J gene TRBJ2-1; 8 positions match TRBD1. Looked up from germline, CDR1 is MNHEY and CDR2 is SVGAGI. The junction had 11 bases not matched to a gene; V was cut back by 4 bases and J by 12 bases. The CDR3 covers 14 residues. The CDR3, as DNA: TGTGCCAGCAGTTCGAAGGACAGGGCGGTTCGGCAGTTCTTC. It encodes CASSSKDRAVRQFF.

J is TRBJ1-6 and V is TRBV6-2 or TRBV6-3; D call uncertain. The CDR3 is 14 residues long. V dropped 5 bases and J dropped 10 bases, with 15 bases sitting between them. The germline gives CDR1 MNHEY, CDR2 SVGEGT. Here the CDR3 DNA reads TGTGCCAGCAGTCCCGCTATAAGCGTGTCACCCCTCCACTTT. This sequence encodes CASSPAISVSPLHF.

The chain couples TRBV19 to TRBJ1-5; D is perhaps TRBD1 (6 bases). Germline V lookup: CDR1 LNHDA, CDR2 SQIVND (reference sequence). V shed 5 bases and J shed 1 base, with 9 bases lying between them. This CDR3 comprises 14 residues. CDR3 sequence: CASSAGASNQPQHF. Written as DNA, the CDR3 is TGTGCCAGTAGTGCGGGGGCCAGCAATCAGCCCCAGCATTTT.

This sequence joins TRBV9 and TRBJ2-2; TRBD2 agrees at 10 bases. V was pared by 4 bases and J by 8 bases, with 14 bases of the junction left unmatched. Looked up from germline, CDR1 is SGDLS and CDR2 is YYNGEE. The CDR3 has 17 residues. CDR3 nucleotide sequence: TGTGCCAGCAGCCCTGTATCTCTAGCGGGAGCAACGGGGGAGCTGTTTTTT. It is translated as CASSPVSLAGATGELFF.

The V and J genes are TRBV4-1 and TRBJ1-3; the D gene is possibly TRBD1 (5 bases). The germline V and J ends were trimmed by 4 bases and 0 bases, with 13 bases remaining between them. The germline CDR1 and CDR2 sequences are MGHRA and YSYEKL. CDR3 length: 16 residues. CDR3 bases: TGCGCCAGCAGCCGAGTCACAGGAGTCTCTGGAAACACCATATATTTT. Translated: CASSRVTGVSGNTIYF.

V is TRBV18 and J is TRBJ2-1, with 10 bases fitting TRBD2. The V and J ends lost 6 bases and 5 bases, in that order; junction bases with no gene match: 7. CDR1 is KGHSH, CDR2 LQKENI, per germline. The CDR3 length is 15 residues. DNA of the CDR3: TGTGCCAGCTCTGTAGGGACTAGCGCAAACAATGAGCAGTTCTTC. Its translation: CASSVGTSANNEQFF.